The table lists the clone carrying this T cell receptor (beta chain) with a few counts. No antigen is known for it. CDR3 length: 15 residues. CDR1 and CDR2 (germline): SEHNR, FQNEAQ (reference sequence). V lost 2 bases, J lost 5 bases, and 16 bases lay in between. TCRdb redid the calling of the 5' RACE reads with MiXCR, one entry per CDR3 protein. The sample has about half a million distinct CDR3 sequences; 18% are singletons. The data are from a study of T-cell memory formation after mild COVID-19. Overall study context: TCR clusters were mostly donor specific.

Overall study findings and caveats: A balance of CD4 and CD8 characterized clones contracting day 15 to 85, whereas later expanders leaned CD4+. CD4+ contracting clones lay mainly in CM and EM, CD8+ ones in EMRA. Detection of some responders pre-infection suggested pre-existing cross-reactive memory T cells participated.

The sample comprised PBMCs or a T cell subset sorted from them (not recorded which). This chain links TRBV7-9 with TRBJ2-7; possibly TRBD1 for D (6 bases). The receptor's source is an adult woman who had mild COVID-19 (a few samples of this study predate the infection). Cell type and time point are not known. The CDR3 spells CASSLIRTAYNEQYF. The CDR3 bases are TGTGCCAGCAGCTTAATCAGGACAGCGTACAACGAGCAGTACTTC.